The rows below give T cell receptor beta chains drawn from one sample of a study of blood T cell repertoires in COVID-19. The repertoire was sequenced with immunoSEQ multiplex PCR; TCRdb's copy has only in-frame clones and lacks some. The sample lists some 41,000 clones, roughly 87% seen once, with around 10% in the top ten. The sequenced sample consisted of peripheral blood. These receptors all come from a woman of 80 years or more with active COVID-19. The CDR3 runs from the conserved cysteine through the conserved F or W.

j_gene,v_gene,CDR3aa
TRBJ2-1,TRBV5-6,CASSFSSGESYNEQFF
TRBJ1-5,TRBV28,CASRKWGQGYNQPQHF
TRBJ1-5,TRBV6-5,CASRTTGLNQPQHF
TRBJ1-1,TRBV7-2,CASSVWTARKGTEAFF
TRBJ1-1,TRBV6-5,CASKGNRALNTEAFF
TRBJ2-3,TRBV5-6,CASSWKGASTDTQYF
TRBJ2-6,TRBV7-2,CASSMTGSGANVLTF
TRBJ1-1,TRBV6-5,CASSRTPKFEAFF
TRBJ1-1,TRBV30,CAWSVGGPGAPEAFF
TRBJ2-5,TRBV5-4,CASSLDPDQETQYF
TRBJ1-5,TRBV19,CASLPRGRTNSNQPQHF
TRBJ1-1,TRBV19,CASSTGGWTEAFF
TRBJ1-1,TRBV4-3,CASSQGVRGAGRAGTEAFF
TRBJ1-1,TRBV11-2,CASSLATGVNTEAFF
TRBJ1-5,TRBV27,CASSPWTGVGLNQPQHF